These 28 T cell receptor beta chains were sequenced from one sample in a study of vaccination and CD4 T cells after COVID-19. Oncomine TCR Beta short-read sequencing was applied to DNA from cultured CD4+ T cells. MiXCR, applied by TCRdb to the PCR reads, yields one record per CDR3 protein. The sample lists around 13,000 distinct CDR3 sequences; 45% to 60% were seen once. These TCRs are of unknown antigen specificity. The treatment denotes: roughly nine-day PBMC culture with coronavirus spike peptide pools or control peptides (ViraFEST assay). Sequencing was done on a sample of CD4+ T cells from blood, cultured in vitro. These receptors originate from a human donor who had recovered from COVID-19.

V and J are TRBV10-2 and TRBJ2-3, with 15 bases matching TRBD2. The V gene's germline CDR1 is WSHSY and CDR2 SAAADI. The CDR3 length is 20 residues. V was clipped by 7 bases and J by 0 bases; unmatched bases: 14. The CDR3 protein is CASNDRLGLAGGESTDTQYF. Written as DNA, the CDR3 is TGCGCCAGCAACGATCGACTGGGACTAGCGGGGGGCGAGAGCACAGATACGCAGTATTTT.

J is TRBJ2-3 and V is TRBV7-6; D is unresolved. Germline V gene lookup returns CDR1 SGHVS and CDR2 FNYEAQ. The CDR3 has 14 amino acids. V was shortened by 5 bases and J by 5 bases, with 14 bases between the two germline ends. CDR3 DNA: TGTGCCAGCAGCCAGACCCGGGCGATAGATACGCAGTATTTT. Amino acids: CASSQTRAIDTQYF.

This rearrangement joins TRBV20-1 to TRBJ2-3, with D perhaps being TRBD1 or TRBD2 (5 bases each). Germline lookup yields CDR1 DFQATT and CDR2 SNEGSKA (reference sequence). The CDR3 runs to 15 residues. Trimming removed 7 bases from V and 0 bases from J, with 17 bases in between. Here the CDR3 reads CSVPSGGSSTDTQYF. The CDR3 coding sequence is TGCAGTGTCCCGAGTGGGGGATCTAGCACAGATACGCAGTATTTT.

The chain uses TRBV7-3 and TRBJ2-5, with a possible D match to TRBD1 (6 bases). The CDR3 length is 17 residues. Deletions cut 5 bases from V and 5 bases from J, with 24 bases between. Germline CDR1 and CDR2: SGHTA and FQGTGA. This chain's CDR3 is CASSPTNPQGPGETQYF. CDR3 in DNA: TGTGCCAGCAGCCCAACGAACCCACAGGGTCCTGGGGAGACCCAGTACTTC.

V is TRBV12-3 or TRBV12-4 and J is TRBJ2-1; 9 nucleotides align to TRBD2. The CDR3 is 16 amino acids. Losses at the gene ends were 3 bases for V and 9 bases for J; bases not matched to a gene: 12. CDR3 nucleotides: TGTGCCAGCAGTTTGGTAGCGGGAGCCCTTCTCGGTGAGCAGTTCTTC. Protein product: CASSLVAGALLGEQFF.

V usage is TRBV5-1 and J usage is TRBJ2-5, with TRBD2 identical over 9 bases. Germline V gene data show CDR1 as SGHRS and CDR2 as YFSETQ. The CDR3 runs to 16 residues. The V and J ends lost 1 base and 5 bases, in that order; junction bases with no gene match: 9. CDR3 in DNA: TGCGCCAGCAGCTTGTGGGCTGGCGGGGGGGCGGAGACCCAGTACTTC. Encoded protein: CASSLWAGGGAETQYF.

This clonotype was seen a handful of times. This chain links TRBV20-1 with TRBJ1-3; D not certain. CDR1 DFQATT and CDR2 SNEGSKA come from the germline V gene (reference sequence). The CDR3 runs to 16 residues. V lost 0 bases to trimming and J lost 0 bases, with 12 bases between them. CDR3: CSARDGPPSSGNTIYF. Written as DNA, the CDR3 is TGCAGTGCTAGAGACGGGCCTCCGTCCTCTGGAAACACCATATATTTT.

The V gene is TRBV21-1, the J gene TRBJ2-3; the D call of TRBD1 is as the table states it, not checked on the DNA. TRBV21-1 represents a pseudogene. There are 16 residues in the CDR3. The CDR3 reads CASRRRQGFATDTQYF. The DNA of the CDR3 is TGTGCCAGCAGGAGACGACAGGGGTTCGCCACAGATACGCAGTATTTT.

In its sample, this clonotype was seen a few times. The chain links TRBV20-1 to TRBJ2-7; TRBD1 matches 9 bases. Trimming at V came to 5 bases and at J to 2 bases, leaving 4 bases not matched to a gene. The CDR3 has 13 amino acids. The germline V gene has CDR1 DFQATT and CDR2 SNEGSKA (reference sequence). The CDR3 DNA is TGCAGTGCTCCCGGGACAGGGACCTACGAGCAGTACTTC. Protein sequence: CSAPGTGTYEQYF.

Relative to its sample, this clonotype is medium-sized. In nucleotides, the CDR3 is TGTGCCAGCAGCGCCTACAGACAAGAGACCCAGTACTTC. It yields the protein CASSAYRQETQYF. V gene TRBV2 combines with J gene TRBJ2-5; no definite D call. Between the trimmed V and J ends, which lost 6 bases and 2 bases, there was a span of 10 bases. The CDR3 extends over 13 amino acids. Germline CDR1 reads SNHLY; CDR2 reads FYNNEI.

This clonotype was seen a few times. The chain couples TRBV2 to TRBJ2-5; a possible D gene is TRBD1 (5 bases). V dropped 6 bases and J dropped 5 bases, with 16 bases sitting between them. Germline CDR1 is SNHLY and CDR2 is FYNNEI. The CDR3 has 14 amino acids. The CDR3 DNA sequence: TGTGCCAGCAGCCAGGGAAGTGGCAAGGAGACCCAGTACTTC. Its protein is CASSQGSGKETQYF.

CDR3 coding DNA: TGTGCCAGCAGTGGGGAGGGAGGGTCCTATAATTCACCCCTCCACTTT. This gives the protein CASSGEGGSYNSPLHF. V usage is TRBV6-1 and J usage is TRBJ1-6; D is undetermined. Trimming removed 4 bases at V and 1 base at J, with 11 bases between. The germline CDR1 and CDR2 sequences are MNHNS and SASEGT. CDR3 length: 16 residues.

This clonotype was counted a few times. The rearrangement joins TRBV28 to TRBJ1-5; 9 positions match TRBD1. Germline CDR1 and CDR2: MDHEN and SYDVKM. The CDR3 runs to 16 residues. V shed 4 bases and J 1 base; nucleotides not matched to a gene: 5. The CDR3 region has the DNA TGTGCCAGCAGTTCACAGGGGGCGGGGAGCAATCAGCCCCAGCATTTT. This encodes CASSSQGAGSNQPQHF.

This clonotype was detected a few times. V is TRBV6-2 or TRBV6-3 and J is TRBJ1-6, with TRBD1 as a possible D gene (5 bases). The CDR3 consists of 12 residues. Germline CDR1 MNHEY, CDR2 SVGEGT. The V end lost 2 bases, the J end lost 9 bases, and 5 bases lay between the germline ends. CDR3 in amino acids: CASSYGGSPLHF. As DNA, the CDR3 is TGTGCCAGCAGTTACGGGGGTTCACCCCTCCACTTT.

To note about this clonotype: The junction differs from germline at one of its ends, possibly a read error. The chain links TRBV5-3 to TRBJ2-7; unclear D gene. TRBV5-3 qualifies as an ORF whose function is uncertain. CDR3 length: 13 residues. The CDR3 region has the DNA TGTGCCAGCAGCTTTATGGATCGCTACGAGCAGTACTTC. This encodes CASSFMDRYEQYF.

The chain carries TRBV30 and TRBJ1-1, with 7 nucleotides matching TRBD1. Germline-derived CDR1 and CDR2 are GTSNPN and SVGIG (reference sequence). The CDR3 consists of 13 residues. With V trimmed by 3 bases and J by 10 bases, 11 bases remained unmatched. This CDR3 is CAWSHTRGPLAFF. The CDR3 DNA follows: TGTGCCTGGAGCCACACAAGGGGGCCGCTAGCTTTCTTT.

The rearrangement links TRBV6-1 to TRBJ2-3; the D gene is possibly TRBD1 (7 bases). CDR3 length equals 15 residues. From germline, CDR1 is MNHNS and CDR2 SASEGT. V was cut by 8 bases and J by 2 bases, with 17 bases left in between. This CDR3 reads CASSSGGTATDTQYF. The CDR3 DNA follows: TGTGCCAGCTCTTCTGGGGGGACAGCCACAGATACGCAGTATTTT.

This clonotype has just one count. V usage is TRBV20-1 and J usage is TRBJ2-7; no clear D. The CDR3 has 11 amino acids. Germline V gene data show CDR1 as DFQATT and CDR2 as SNEGSKA (reference sequence). Deletions cut 2 bases from V and 3 bases from J, with 5 bases between. The CDR3 coding sequence is TGCAGTGCTAGAAGGAGCTACGAGCAGTACTTC. As protein: CSARRSYEQYF.

The chain recombines TRBV27 with TRBJ1-1, with no clear D. Germline assignment: CDR1 MNHEY and CDR2 SMNVEV (reference sequence). The CDR3 length is 14 residues. The ends were cut back, 2 bases at V and 5 bases at J, with 12 bases in the middle. CDR3 loop: CASSLTGKATEAFF. DNA of the CDR3: TGTGCCAGCAGTTTAACGGGGAAGGCAACTGAAGCTTTCTTT.

This clonotype was observed a few times. CDR3 residues: CSATAGRERYGYTF. The CDR3 coding sequence is TGCAGTGCAACCGCGGGCAGGGAGAGGTATGGCTACACCTTC. The chain uses TRBV20-1 and TRBJ1-2; tentative D call: TRBD1 (5 bases). The CDR3 extends over 14 amino acids. V dropped 6 bases and J dropped 5 bases, with 19 bases sitting between them. Germline values: CDR1 DFQATT, CDR2 SNEGSKA (reference sequence).

This clonotype was observed once. The rearrangement links TRBV5-1 to TRBJ2-3; 10 positions match TRBD2. This CDR3 has 14 residues. Germline CDR1 is SGHRS and CDR2 is YFSETQ. Germline trimming cut 9 bases from V and 2 bases from J; bases unmatched to any gene: 6. CDR3 coding DNA: TGCGCCACCTCAGCGGGGGGGACCACAGATACGCAGTATTTT. Amino acids: CATSAGGTTDTQYF.

The rearrangement links TRBV5-1 to TRBJ2-3; TRBD2 aligns across 10 bases. This CDR3 has 15 residues. Germline values: CDR1 SGHRS, CDR2 YFSETQ. V dropped 4 bases and J dropped 6; count of bases not matched to a gene: 8. CDR3 residues: CASSAPAGLADTQYF. In nucleotides, the CDR3 is TGCGCCAGCAGCGCCCCCGCGGGACTAGCGGATACGCAGTATTTT.

This clonotype was counted a few times. The rearrangement links TRBV25-1 to TRBJ1-1; no firm D call. The CDR3 length is 14 residues. V was clipped by 3 bases and J by 4 bases, with 12 bases between them. CDR1 is MGHDK, CDR2 SYGVNS, per germline. CDR3 amino acids: CASSDGWEATEAFF. CDR3 in DNA: TGTGCCAGCAGTGATGGCTGGGAGGCCACTGAAGCTTTCTTT.

The chain joins TRBV19 to TRBJ1-3, with a weak D call TRBD1 (6 bases). CDR3 size: 14 residues. V was trimmed by 2 bases and J by 4 bases, leaving 9 bases between them. Germline assignment: CDR1 LNHDA and CDR2 SQIVND (reference sequence). Here the CDR3 reads CASSIQGYGNTIYF. In DNA, the CDR3 is TGTGCCAGTAGTATACAGGGGTACGGAAACACCATATATTTT.

The chain employs TRBV7-2 and TRBJ1-5; tentative D call: TRBD1 (6 bases). V was trimmed by 5 bases and J by 5 bases, leaving 10 bases between them. The length of the CDR3 is 13 residues. Germline lookup yields CDR1 SGHTA and CDR2 FQGNSA. The CDR3 nucleotides are TGTGCCAGCAGCCCTAGGGGGGATCAGCCCCAGCATTTT. Residues: CASSPRGDQPQHF.

The chain combines TRBV24-1 with TRBJ2-3, with 13 bases matching TRBD2. Germline lookup yields CDR1 KGHDR and CDR2 SFDVKD. CDR3 size: 16 residues. J lost 5 bases, V lost 0 bases, and 1 base had no gene match. CDR3 in DNA: TGTGCCACCAGTGATTTGACTAGCGGGGGGGGAGATACGCAGTATTTT. Protein sequence: CATSDLTSGGGDTQYF.

As regards this clonotype: At one end, the junction sequence differs from germline, possibly due to a read error. The chain joins TRBV20-1 to TRBJ2-3; 12 bases line up with TRBD2. The CDR3 runs 17 residues. Germline V CDR1 and CDR2: DFQATT, SNEGSKA (reference sequence). The DNA for the CDR3 is TGCAGTGCTAGAATTTGGGGACTAGCGGGTTCGACAGGTACGCAGTATTTT. Translated: CSARIWGLAGSTGTQYF.

The gene calls are TRBV5-1 and TRBJ1-2; D ambiguous. The CDR3 totals 14 residues. Germline-derived CDR1 and CDR2 are SGHRS and YFSETQ. V lost 4 bases and J 4 bases, leaving 14 bases between the germline ends. The CDR3, as DNA: TGCGCCAGCAGCCGCGGGGAAGGCCGCTATGGCTACACCTTC. Amino acids: CASSRGEGRYGYTF. Together with reference TRBV5-1 and TRBJ1-2, the CDR3 gives the full variable domain: KAGVTQTPRYLIKTRGQQVTLSCSPISGHRSVSWYQQTPGQGLQFLFEYFSETQRNKGNFPGRFSGRQFSNSRSEMNVSTLELGDSALYLCASSRGEGRYGYTFGSGTRLTVV.